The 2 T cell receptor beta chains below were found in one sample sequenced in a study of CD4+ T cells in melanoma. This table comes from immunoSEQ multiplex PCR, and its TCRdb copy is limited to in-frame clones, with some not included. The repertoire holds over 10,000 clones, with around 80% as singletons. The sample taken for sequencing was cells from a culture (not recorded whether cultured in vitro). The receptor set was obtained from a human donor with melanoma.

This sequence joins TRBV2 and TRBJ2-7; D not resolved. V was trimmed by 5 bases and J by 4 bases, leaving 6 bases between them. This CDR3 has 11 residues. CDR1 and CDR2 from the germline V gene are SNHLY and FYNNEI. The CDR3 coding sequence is TGTGCCAGCAGTTCGGTTTACGAGCAGTACTTC. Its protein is CASSSVYEQYF.

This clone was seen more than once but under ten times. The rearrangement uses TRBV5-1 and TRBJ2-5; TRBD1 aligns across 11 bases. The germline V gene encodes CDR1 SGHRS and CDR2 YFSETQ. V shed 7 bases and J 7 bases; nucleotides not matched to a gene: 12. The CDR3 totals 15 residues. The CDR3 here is CASGPTGTGGATQYF. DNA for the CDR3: TGCGCCAGCGGACCAACCGGGACAGGGGGGGCGACCCAGTACTTC.